This is a list of T cell receptor beta chains from one sample in a study of type 1 regulatory T cells. Antigens for these TCRs are unknown. Using its own MiXCR run on the reads, TCRdb lists one record per CDR3 protein. The table has tens of thousands of distinct CDR3 sequences, around 21% seen once. The sample was cultured type 1 regulatory T (Tr1) cells, either the whole culture or a sorted fraction (not recorded which). These receptors were collected from a human donor in good health. CDR3s leave out the opening cysteine and the closing phenylalanine or tryptophan.

TRBV12-3/TRBV12-4	TRBJ1-4	ASSLYGLDEKLF
TRBV2	TRBJ1-6	ASSLHNSPLH
TRBV30	TRBJ2-7	AWADNSYEQY
TRBV28	TRBJ1-3	ASSLASRSSGNTIY
TRBV7-2	TRBJ2-7	ASSPGTSGREEQY
TRBV5-1	TRBJ1-1	ASKRTVDGTEAF
TRBV6-1	TRBJ1-4	ASSEAGVTTNEKLF
TRBV10-3	TRBJ2-1	AISATSNEQF
TRBV29-1	TRBJ2-1	SVEEGVREQF
TRBV7-2	TRBJ1-2	ASSPIGGANYGYT
TRBV5-1	TRBJ2-1	ASSNSGNTYNEQF
TRBV3-1	TRBJ1-2	ASSQGSNYGYT
TRBV5-1	TRBJ2-5	ASSLGMGETQY
TRBV12-3/TRBV12-4	TRBJ2-7	ASSLSAAGEQY
TRBV10-3	TRBJ1-1	AISDVGGYTEAF
TRBV5-1	TRBJ2-7	ASSLGTANYEQY
TRBV5-1	TRBJ2-1	ASSSLGRQYNEQF
TRBV11-2	TRBJ2-1	ASSLALAGGNEQF
TRBV5-1	TRBJ2-5	ASSWGQGMSQETQY
TRBV5-1	TRBJ2-7	ASQGFGYEQY
TRBV14	TRBJ1-2	ASSRLNREKRDGYT
TRBV27	TRBJ2-7	ASQANFGEQY
TRBV20-1	TRBJ2-1	SGRGNEQF
TRBV30	TRBJ1-5	AWSVGGVQPQH
TRBV6-1	TRBJ2-2	ATWYRVTGELF
TRBV12-3/TRBV12-4	TRBJ1-3	ASSDTWKSETIY
TRBV20-1	TRBJ2-7	SERGRLDEQY
TRBV10-3	TRBJ1-5	AISDGNHQPQH
TRBV28	TRBJ1-6	ASSAGTGVPSSYNSPLH
TRBV5-1	TRBJ1-2	ASSFPGQAAYGYT
TRBV20-1	TRBJ1-1	SARVGGGTEAF
TRBV5-1	TRBJ2-5	ASRDSPGLQETQY
TRBV20-1	TRBJ1-1	SARGPRTVTEAF
TRBV7-3	TRBJ2-5	ASSPSRGSRETQY
TRBV14	TRBJ1-4	ASSEGQGAFREKLF